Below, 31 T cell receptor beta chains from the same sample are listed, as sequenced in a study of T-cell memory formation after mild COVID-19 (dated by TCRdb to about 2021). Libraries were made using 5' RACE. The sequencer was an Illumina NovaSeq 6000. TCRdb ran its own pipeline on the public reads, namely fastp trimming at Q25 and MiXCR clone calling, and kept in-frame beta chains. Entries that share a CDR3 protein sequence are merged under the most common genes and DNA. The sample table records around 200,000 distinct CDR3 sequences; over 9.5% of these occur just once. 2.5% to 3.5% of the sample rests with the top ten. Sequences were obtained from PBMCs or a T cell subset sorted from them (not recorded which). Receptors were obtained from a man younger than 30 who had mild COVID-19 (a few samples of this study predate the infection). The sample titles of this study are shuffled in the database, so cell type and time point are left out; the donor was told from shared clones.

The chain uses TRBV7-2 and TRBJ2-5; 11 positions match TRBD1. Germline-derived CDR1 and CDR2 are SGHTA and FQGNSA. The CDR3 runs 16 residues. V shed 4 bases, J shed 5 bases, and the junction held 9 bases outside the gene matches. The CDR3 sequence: CASSYRRTGGVETQYF. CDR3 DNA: TGTGCCAGCAGCTACCGCCGGACAGGGGGCGTTGAGACCCAGTACTTC.

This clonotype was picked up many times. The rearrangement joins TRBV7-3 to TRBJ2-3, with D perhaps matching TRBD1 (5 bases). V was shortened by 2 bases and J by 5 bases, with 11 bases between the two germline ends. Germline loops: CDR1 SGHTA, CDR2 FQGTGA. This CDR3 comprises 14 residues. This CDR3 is CASSLVGVRDTQYF. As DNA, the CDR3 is TGTGCCAGCAGCTTAGTAGGGGTCCGAGATACGCAGTATTTT. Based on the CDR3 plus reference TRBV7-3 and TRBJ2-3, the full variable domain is GAGVSQTPSNKVTEKGKYVELRCDPISGHTALYWYRQSLGQGPEFLIYFQGTGAADDSGLPNDRFFAVRPEGSVSTLKIQRTERGDSAVYLCASSLVGVRDTQYFGPGTRLTVL.

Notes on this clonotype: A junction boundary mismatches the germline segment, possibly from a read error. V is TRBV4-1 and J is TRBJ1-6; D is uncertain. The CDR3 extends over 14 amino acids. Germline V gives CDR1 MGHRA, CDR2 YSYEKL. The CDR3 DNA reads TGCGCCAGCAGCCAAGAGATCATCTCCTACGAGCAGTACTTT. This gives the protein CASSQEIISYEQYF.

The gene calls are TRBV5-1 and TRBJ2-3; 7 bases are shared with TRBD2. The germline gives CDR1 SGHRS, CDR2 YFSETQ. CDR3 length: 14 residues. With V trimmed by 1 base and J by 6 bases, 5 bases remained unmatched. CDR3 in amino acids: CASSLRGEGDTQYF. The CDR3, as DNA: TGCGCCAGCAGCTTGCGGGGGGAAGGTGATACGCAGTATTTT.

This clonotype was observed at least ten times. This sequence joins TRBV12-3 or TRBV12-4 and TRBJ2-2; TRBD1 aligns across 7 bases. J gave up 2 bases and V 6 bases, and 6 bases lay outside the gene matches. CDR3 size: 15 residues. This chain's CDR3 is CASRYGTVNTGELFF. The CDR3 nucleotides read TGTGCCAGCAGATACGGGACAGTCAACACCGGGGAGCTGTTTTTT.

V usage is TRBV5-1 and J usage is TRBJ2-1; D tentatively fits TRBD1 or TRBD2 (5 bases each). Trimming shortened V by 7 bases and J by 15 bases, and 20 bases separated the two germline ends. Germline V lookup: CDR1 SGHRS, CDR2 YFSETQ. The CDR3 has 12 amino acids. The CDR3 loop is CASSLGDGHLFF. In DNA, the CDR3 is TGCGCCAGCTCCCTGGGGGACGGACACCTGTTCTTC.

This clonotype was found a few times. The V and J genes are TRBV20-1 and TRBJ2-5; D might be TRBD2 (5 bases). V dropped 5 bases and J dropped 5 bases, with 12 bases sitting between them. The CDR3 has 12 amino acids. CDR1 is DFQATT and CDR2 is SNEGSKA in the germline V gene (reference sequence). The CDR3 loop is CSADTRWETQYF. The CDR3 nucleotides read TGCAGTGCTGACACTAGGTGGGAGACCCAGTACTTC.

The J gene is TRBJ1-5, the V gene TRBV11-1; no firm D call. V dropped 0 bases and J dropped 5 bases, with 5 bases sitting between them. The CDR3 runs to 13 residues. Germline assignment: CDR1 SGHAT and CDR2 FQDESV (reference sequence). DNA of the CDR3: TGTGCCAGCAGCTTAGCCTTATATCAGCCCCAGCATTTT. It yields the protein CASSLALYQPQHF.

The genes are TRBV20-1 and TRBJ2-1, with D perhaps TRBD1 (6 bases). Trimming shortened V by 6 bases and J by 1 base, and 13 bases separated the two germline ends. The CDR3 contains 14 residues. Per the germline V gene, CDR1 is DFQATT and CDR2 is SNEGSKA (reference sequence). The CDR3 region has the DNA TGCAGTGCCATAAGGGGGTTTTCCTACAATGAGCAGTTCTTC. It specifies CSAIRGFSYNEQFF.

CDR3 loop: CASSHLQNMNTEAFF. The CDR3 region has the DNA TGTGCCAGCAGCCACCTACAGAACATGAACACTGAAGCTTTCTTT. This chain uses TRBV3-1 with TRBJ1-1; no clear D gene. V was clipped by 3 bases and J by 0 bases, with 11 bases between them. Germline lookup yields CDR1 LGHDT and CDR2 YNNKEL (reference sequence). There are 15 residues in the CDR3.

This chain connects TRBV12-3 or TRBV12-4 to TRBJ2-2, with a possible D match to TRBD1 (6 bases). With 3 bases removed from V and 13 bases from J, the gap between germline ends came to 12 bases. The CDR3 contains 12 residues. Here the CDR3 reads CASSLTGRGLFF. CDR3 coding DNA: TGTGCCAGCAGTTTGACAGGCAGGGGGCTGTTTTTT.

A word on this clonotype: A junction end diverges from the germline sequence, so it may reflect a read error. This CDR3 reads CTIRLANYNEQFF. In DNA form, the CDR3 reads TGTACCATCAGGCTAGCGAACTACAATGAGCAGTTCTTC. The V gene is TRBV10-3, the J gene TRBJ2-1; tentative D call: TRBD2 (6 bases). The germline V gene encodes CDR1 ENHRY and CDR2 SYGVKD. The CDR3 spans 13 residues.

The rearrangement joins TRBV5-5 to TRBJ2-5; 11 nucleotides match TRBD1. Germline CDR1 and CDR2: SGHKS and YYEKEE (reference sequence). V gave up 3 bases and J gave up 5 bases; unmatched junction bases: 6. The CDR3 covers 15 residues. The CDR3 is CASSWTGGEEETQYF. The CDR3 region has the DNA TGTGCCAGCAGCTGGACAGGGGGCGAGGAGGAGACCCAGTACTTC.

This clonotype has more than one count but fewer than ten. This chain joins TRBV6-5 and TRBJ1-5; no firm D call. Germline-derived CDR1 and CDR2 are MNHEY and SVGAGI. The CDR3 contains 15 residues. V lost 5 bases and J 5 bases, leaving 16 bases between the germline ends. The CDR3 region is CASSPWGKGDQPQHF. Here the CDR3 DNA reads TGTGCCAGCAGTCCGTGGGGAAAGGGAGATCAGCCCCAGCATTTT.

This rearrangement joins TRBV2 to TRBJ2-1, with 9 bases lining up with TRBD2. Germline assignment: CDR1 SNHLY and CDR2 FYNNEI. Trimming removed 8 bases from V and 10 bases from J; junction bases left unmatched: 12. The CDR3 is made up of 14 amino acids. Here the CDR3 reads CASGGRGGQKEQFF. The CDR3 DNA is TGTGCCAGCGGTGGGCGGGGGGGCCAGAAGGAGCAGTTCTTC.

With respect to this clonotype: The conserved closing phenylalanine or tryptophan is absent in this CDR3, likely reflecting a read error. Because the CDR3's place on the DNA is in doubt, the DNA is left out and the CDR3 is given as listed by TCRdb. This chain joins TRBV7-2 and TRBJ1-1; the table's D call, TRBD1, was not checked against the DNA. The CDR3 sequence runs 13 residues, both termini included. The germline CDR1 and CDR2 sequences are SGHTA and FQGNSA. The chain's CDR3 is CASSPDRDSLKGI.

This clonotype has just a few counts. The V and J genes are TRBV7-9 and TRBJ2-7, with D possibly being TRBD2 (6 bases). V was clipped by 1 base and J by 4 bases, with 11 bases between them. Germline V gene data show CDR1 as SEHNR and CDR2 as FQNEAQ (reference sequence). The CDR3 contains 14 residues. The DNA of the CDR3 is TGTGCCAGCAGCTTAGAGGCGCGGGATTACGAGCAGTACTTC. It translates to CASSLEARDYEQYF.

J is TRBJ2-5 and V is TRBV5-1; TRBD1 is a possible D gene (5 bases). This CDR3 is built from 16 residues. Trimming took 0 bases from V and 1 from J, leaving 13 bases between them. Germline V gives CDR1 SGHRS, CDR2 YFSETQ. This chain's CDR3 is CASSLAQGSSQETQYF. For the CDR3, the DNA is TGCGCCAGCAGCTTGGCCCAGGGTAGCAGCCAAGAGACCCAGTACTTC.

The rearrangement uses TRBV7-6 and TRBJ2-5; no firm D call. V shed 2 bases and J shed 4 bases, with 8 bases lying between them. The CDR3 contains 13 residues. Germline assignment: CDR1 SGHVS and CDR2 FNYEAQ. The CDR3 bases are TGTGCCAGCAGCTTAACTTTGGCAGAGACCCAGTACTTC. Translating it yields CASSLTLAETQYF.

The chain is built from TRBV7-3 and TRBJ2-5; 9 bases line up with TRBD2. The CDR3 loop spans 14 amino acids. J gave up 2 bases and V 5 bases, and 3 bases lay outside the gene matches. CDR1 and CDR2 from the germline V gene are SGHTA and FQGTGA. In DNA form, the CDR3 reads TGTGCCAGCAGCCATAGCGGGAGACAAGAGACCCAGTACTTC. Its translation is CASSHSGRQETQYF.

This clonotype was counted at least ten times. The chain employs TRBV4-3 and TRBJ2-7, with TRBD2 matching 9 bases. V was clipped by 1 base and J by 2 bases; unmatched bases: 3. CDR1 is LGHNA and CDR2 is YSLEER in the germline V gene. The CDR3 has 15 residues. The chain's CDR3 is CASSQGTSVAYEQYF. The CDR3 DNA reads TGCGCCAGCAGCCAAGGGACTAGCGTAGCCTACGAGCAGTACTTC.

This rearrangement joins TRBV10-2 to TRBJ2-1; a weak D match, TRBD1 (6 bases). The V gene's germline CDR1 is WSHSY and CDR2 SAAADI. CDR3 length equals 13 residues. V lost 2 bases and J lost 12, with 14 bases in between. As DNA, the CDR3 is TGCGCCAGCAGTGAGGCGCCAGGGGCAAGGCAGTTCTTC. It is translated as CASSEAPGARQFF.

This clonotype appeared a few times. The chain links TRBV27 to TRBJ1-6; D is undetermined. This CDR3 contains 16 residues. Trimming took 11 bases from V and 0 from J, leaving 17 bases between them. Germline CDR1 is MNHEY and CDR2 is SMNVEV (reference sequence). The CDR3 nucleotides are TGTGCCCGCCTCTGGGGTCAGAGCTCCTATAATTCACCCCTCCACTTT. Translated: CARLWGQSSYNSPLHF.

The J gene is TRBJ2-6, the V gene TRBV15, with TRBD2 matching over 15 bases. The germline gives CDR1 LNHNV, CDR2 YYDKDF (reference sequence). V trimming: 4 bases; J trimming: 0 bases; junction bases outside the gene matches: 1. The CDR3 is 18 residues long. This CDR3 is CATSMGLAGGSGANVLTF. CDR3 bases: TGTGCCACCAGCATGGGACTAGCGGGGGGCTCTGGGGCCAACGTCCTGACTTTC.

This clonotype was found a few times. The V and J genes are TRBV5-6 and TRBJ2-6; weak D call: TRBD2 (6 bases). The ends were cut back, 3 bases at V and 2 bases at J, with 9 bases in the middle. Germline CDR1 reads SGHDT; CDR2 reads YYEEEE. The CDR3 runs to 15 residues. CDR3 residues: CASSWREAGANVLTF. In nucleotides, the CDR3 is TGTGCCAGCAGCTGGAGGGAGGCTGGGGCCAACGTCCTGACTTTC.

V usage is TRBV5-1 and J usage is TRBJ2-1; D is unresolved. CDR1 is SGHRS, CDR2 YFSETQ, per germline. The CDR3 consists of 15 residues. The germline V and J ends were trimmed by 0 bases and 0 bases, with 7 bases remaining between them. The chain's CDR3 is CASSLGASSYNEQFF. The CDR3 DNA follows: TGCGCCAGCAGCTTGGGGGCGAGCTCCTACAATGAGCAGTTCTTC. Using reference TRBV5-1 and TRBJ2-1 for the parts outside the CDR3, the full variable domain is KAGVTQTPRYLIKTRGQQVTLSCSPISGHRSVSWYQQTPGQGLQFLFEYFSETQRNKGNFPGRFSGRQFSNSRSEMNVSTLELGDSALYLCASSLGASSYNEQFFGPGTRLTVL.

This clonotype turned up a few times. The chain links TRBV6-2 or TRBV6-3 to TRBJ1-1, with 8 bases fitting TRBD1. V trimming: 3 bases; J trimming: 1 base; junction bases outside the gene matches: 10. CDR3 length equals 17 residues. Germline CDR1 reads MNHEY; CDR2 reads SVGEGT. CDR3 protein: CASSYSTRQGTNTEAFF. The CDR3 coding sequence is TGTGCCAGCAGTTATTCTACACGACAGGGGACGAACACTGAAGCTTTCTTT.

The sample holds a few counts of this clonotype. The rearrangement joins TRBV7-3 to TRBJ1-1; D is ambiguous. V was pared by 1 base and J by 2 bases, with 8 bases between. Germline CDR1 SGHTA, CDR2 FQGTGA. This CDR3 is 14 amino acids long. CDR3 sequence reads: CASSLMAGNTEAFF. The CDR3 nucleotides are TGTGCCAGCAGCTTAATGGCAGGTAACACTGAAGCTTTCTTT.

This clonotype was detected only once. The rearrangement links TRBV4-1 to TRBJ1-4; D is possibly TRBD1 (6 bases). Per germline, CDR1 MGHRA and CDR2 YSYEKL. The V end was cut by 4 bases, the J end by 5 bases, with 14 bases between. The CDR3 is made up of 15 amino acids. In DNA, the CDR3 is TGCGCCAGCAGCCCTGCGGGGACACCGAATGAAAAACTGTTTTTT. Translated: CASSPAGTPNEKLFF.

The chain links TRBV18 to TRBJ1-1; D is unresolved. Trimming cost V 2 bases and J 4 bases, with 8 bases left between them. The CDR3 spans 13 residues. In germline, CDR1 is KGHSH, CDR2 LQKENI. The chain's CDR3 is CASSPGFGTEAFF. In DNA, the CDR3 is TGTGCCAGCTCACCAGGGTTTGGCACTGAAGCTTTCTTT.

This CDR3 is CASKGWNTEAFF. For the CDR3, the DNA is TGTGCCAGCAAGGGGTGGAACACTGAAGCTTTCTTT. The chain couples TRBV7-2 to TRBJ1-1, with D maybe TRBD1 (5 bases). Germline V gene data show CDR1 as SGHTA and CDR2 as FQGNSA. This CDR3 has 12 amino acids. V lost 7 bases and J 1 base, leaving 7 bases between the germline ends.